These 15 T cell receptor beta chains were all obtained from the same sample, sequenced in a study of Graves' ophthalmopathy and Graves' hyperthyroidism. Amplification from RNA transcripts yielded the TCR beta CDR3 regions. HTBI-primed RT-PCR formed the first round, and a multiplex PCR formed the second. TCRdb called the multiplex PCR reads again in MiXCR, with one record for every CDR3 protein. The profile covers 400,000 or so distinct CDR3 sequences, with approximately 18% appearing a single time and 2.4% taken by the ten largest. The sequencing sample was made of peripheral blood. These receptors were collected from an adult woman with stable Graves' hyperthyroidism.

This clonotype has ten or more counts. The chain is built from TRBV29-1 and TRBJ1-1, with D hard to call. V was cut by 5 bases and J by 6 bases, with 10 bases left in between. The germline CDR1 and CDR2 sequences are SQVTM and ANQGSEA. This CDR3 is 11 amino acids long. CDR3 sequence: CSVSQLSEAFF. CDR3 sequence (DNA): TGCAGCGTTTCTCAATTGTCTGAAGCTTTCTTT.

This clonotype has ten or more counts. The chain uses TRBV12-3 or TRBV12-4 and TRBJ1-1; 7 bases match TRBD1. With 2 bases clipped from V and 4 bases from J, the junction kept 4 bases outside the gene matches. The CDR3 consists of 14 residues. The chain's CDR3 is CASSLTGAGTEAFF. CDR3 DNA sequence: TGTGCCAGCAGTTTAACAGGGGCTGGCACTGAAGCTTTCTTT.

This clonotype has a count of ten or more. The chain links TRBV12-3 or TRBV12-4 to TRBJ1-5; D not resolved. V was clipped by 8 bases and J by 5 bases, with 13 bases between them. The CDR3 has 13 residues. This CDR3 reads CASGYGRYQPQHF. The CDR3 nucleotides are TGTGCCAGCGGGTACGGGAGGTATCAGCCCCAGCATTTT.

This clonotype was found many times. DNA of the CDR3: TGTGCCAGTAGTATTTCGTACTCAGGGGTGGCCACTGAAGCTTTCTTT. This encodes CASSISYSGVATEAFF. The chain combines TRBV19 with TRBJ1-1, with D perhaps TRBD1 (6 bases). The CDR3 contains 16 residues. The V end was cut by 3 bases, the J end by 4 bases, with 18 bases between. Germline CDR1 reads LNHDA; CDR2 reads SQIVND (reference sequence).

Note on this clonotype: This could be a read error, since a much larger clone is one nucleotide away. The chain joins TRBV12-3 or TRBV12-4 to TRBJ1-6; a weak D match, TRBD1 (5 bases). CDR3 length equals 13 residues. The CDR3 sequence is CACSWTTNSPLHF. CDR3 DNA sequence: TGTGCCTGCAGCTGGACAACAAATTCACCCCTCCACTTT.

In this sample, this clonotype turned up many times. The chain recombines TRBV12-3 or TRBV12-4 with TRBJ2-2; TRBD1 aligns across 7 bases. The CDR3 runs to 16 residues. J was trimmed by 3 bases and V by 6 bases; bases with no gene match: 10. CDR3 protein: CASRGSGTVDTGELFF. The CDR3 DNA reads TGTGCCAGCAGGGGGTCCGGGACAGTGGACACCGGGGAGCTGTTTTTT.

This clonotype was observed at least ten times. J is TRBJ1-2 and V is TRBV29-1; D unresolved. CDR3 size: 13 residues. The germline V and J ends were trimmed by 1 base and 2 bases, with 8 bases remaining between them. Germline V gene data show CDR1 as SQVTM and CDR2 as ANQGSEA. The CDR3 sequence is CSVEGTANYGYTF. The CDR3 DNA reads as TGCAGCGTTGAAGGGACCGCCAACTATGGCTACACCTTC.

This clonotype was seen repeatedly, ten times or more. A junction boundary mismatches the germline segment, possibly from a read error. The V and J genes are TRBV28 and TRBJ1-1; the D gene is possibly TRBD1 (6 bases). CDR3 length: 16 amino acids. From germline, CDR1 is MDHEN and CDR2 SYDVKM. CDR3 loop: CASSLNPGAGNTEAFF. The CDR3 DNA reads as TGCGCCAGCAGTTTAAATCCGGGGGCCGGGAACACTGAAGCTTTCTTT.

This clonotype showed up many times. The rearrangement links TRBV12-3 or TRBV12-4 to TRBJ1-2; maybe TRBD1 (6 bases). With 6 bases removed from V and 8 bases from J, the gap between germline ends came to 22 bases. This CDR3 region has 15 residues. Here the CDR3 DNA reads TGTGCCAGCAGGCTCCGGACAGCAAGGGGATTCGGCTACACCTTC. It is translated as CASRLRTARGFGYTF.

At least ten counts were recorded for this clonotype. The rearrangement joins TRBV7-9 to TRBJ2-4; D is unresolved. Germline V gives CDR1 SEHNR, CDR2 FQNEAQ (reference sequence). This CDR3 region has 14 residues. Trimming stripped 0 bases from V and 8 bases from J, with 11 bases between. CDR3 nucleotides: TGTGCCAGCAGCTTAGCAGGGATTGGGGACATTCAGTACTTC. It encodes CASSLAGIGDIQYF.

This clonotype was detected many times. The rearrangement links TRBV7-3 to TRBJ2-5, with D maybe TRBD2 (6 bases). The V gene's germline CDR1 is SGHTA and CDR2 FQGTGA. Trimming pared 4 bases from V and 4 bases from J, leaving 16 bases between. CDR3 length: 15 amino acids. The CDR3 reads CASSSGGPGGETQYF. DNA of the CDR3: TGTGCCAGCAGCTCCGGAGGGCCGGGTGGAGAGACCCAGTACTTC.

The count of this clonotype is one. The genes are TRBV28 and TRBJ2-7; 7 bases align to TRBD2. With V trimmed by 5 bases and J by 4 bases, 5 bases remained unmatched. Germline V gene data show CDR1 as MDHEN and CDR2 as SYDVKM. The CDR3 extends over 13 amino acids. The CDR3 sequence is CASSRAGRYEQYF. The DNA of the CDR3 is TGTGCCAGCAGTCGAGCGGGACGGTACGAGCAGTACTTC.

This clonotype came up many times. The rearrangement joins TRBV6-6 to TRBJ2-2; possibly TRBD1 for D (5 bases). Between the trimmed V and J ends, which lost 6 bases and 6 bases, there was a span of 8 bases. The CDR3 consists of 12 residues. Germline V CDR1 and CDR2: MNHNY, SVGAGI (reference sequence). The CDR3 is CASSRASGELFF. CDR3 nucleotide sequence: TGTGCCAGCAGCAGGGCCTCCGGGGAGCTGTTTTTT.

The CDR3 DNA sequence: TGTGCCAGCGGGAGGGACACTGAAGCTTTCTTT. Protein: CASGRDTEAFF. The genes are TRBV6-2 or TRBV6-3 and TRBJ1-1; D not resolved. V gave up 8 bases and J gave up 3 bases, with 7 bases separating them. Germline-derived CDR1 and CDR2 are MNHEY and SVGEGT. The CDR3 is made up of 11 amino acids.

Notes on this clonotype: The junction and the germline gene differ at one end; a read error may be behind it. The V gene is TRBV29-1, the J gene TRBJ2-7; D unresolved. Germline CDR1 SQVTM, CDR2 ANQGSEA. The CDR3 is 13 amino acids. The CDR3 sequence: CSALSRDSYDQYF. The CDR3 nucleotides read TGCAGCGCGTTGAGCCGAGACTCCTACGATCAGTACTTC.